The present T cell receptor beta chain was sequenced within a study of blood T cell repertoires in COVID-19. Across the study: Specimens from acute and convalescent COVID-19 originated in the United States, Italy and Spain.

Per the study methods: Estimation of nucleated cell counts relied on the amplification of reference gene primers. Sequencing used immunoSEQ multiplex PCR; TCRdb keeps in-frame clones, though not all of them. V and J calls and clone size are given by that table; D and trimming were obtained from the DNA. The table shows some 200,000 clones, with over 75% occurring only once. The CDR3 is 15 residues long. Germline values: CDR1 SGHAT, CDR2 FQNNGV. Trimming left V 3 bases short and J 5 bases short, with 16 bases between. The receptor was isolated from an elderly man with acute or convalescent COVID-19. J is TRBJ2-5 and V is TRBV11-2; D perhaps matches TRBD2 (7 bases). Input material: peripheral blood. DNA of the CDR3: TGTGCCAGCAGCTTTTGGGGGGGCGCGAGGGAGACCCAGTACTTC. Protein product: CASSFWGGARETQYF.